Shown below are 8 T cell receptor beta chains from a single sample sequenced in a study of identical twins. TCRdb called the 5' RACE reads again in MiXCR, with one record for every CDR3 protein. The top ten hold more than 2.5% of the sample, which has approximately 590,000 distinct CDR3 sequences, 9.6% seen once. These sequences were also reported in another study, on yellow fever vaccine responses in identical twins.

What was sequenced was PBMCs. Receptors originate from a woman younger than 35 in good health.

This clonotype was seen a few times. The chain combines TRBV12-3 or TRBV12-4 with TRBJ2-5; perhaps TRBD1 as D (5 bases). Trimming removed 5 bases at V and 9 bases at J, with 10 bases between. The CDR3 totals 11 residues. The CDR3 coding sequence is TGTGCCAGCAGTGCCGAAGGGGCCCAGTACTTC. Its translation is CASSAEGAQYF.

The sample holds a few counts of this clonotype. A junction boundary mismatches the germline segment, possibly from a read error. The chain uses TRBV7-7 and TRBJ2-5; D gene unclear. CDR1 is SSHAT and CDR2 is FNYEAQ in the germline V gene (reference sequence). The CDR3 covers 13 residues. The CDR3 spells CASSPRLGETQYF. The CDR3 region has the DNA TGTGCTAGCAGTCCCCGGCTGGGCGAGACCCAGTACTTC.

Regarding this clonotype: Because the CDR3 is missing its conserved closing phenylalanine or tryptophan, this is likely a read error. V usage is TRBV10-3 and J usage is TRBJ1-4; tentative D call: TRBD1 (5 bases). The germline CDR1 and CDR2 sequences are ENHRY and SYGVKD. This CDR3 region has 13 residues. The V end lost 11 bases, the J end lost 8 bases, and 18 bases lay between the germline ends. The CDR3 is CAFAVTDAEKLFL. CDR3 coding DNA: TGTGCCTTCGCCGTGACAGATGCAGAAAAACTGTTTCTT.

The chain recombines TRBV5-1 with TRBJ2-6; no clear D. The V gene lost 0 bases and the J gene lost 2 bases, with 6 bases spanning the gap. This CDR3 spans 15 amino acids. CDR1 is SGHRS, CDR2 YFSETQ, per germline. CDR3 loop: CASSLEWTGANVLTF. The CDR3 DNA reads TGCGCCAGCAGCTTGGAGTGGACTGGGGCCAACGTCCTGACTTTC.

This clonotype has only a few counts. The rearrangement uses TRBV29-1 and TRBJ1-4; 7 bases align to TRBD1. The V gene end was trimmed by 6 bases and the J gene end by 8 bases; junction bases not matched to a gene: 6. Germline loops: CDR1 SQVTM, CDR2 ANQGSEA. The CDR3 spans 12 residues. For the CDR3, the DNA is TGCAGCGTGACAGGGTTAGACGAAAAACTGTTTTTT. It encodes CSVTGLDEKLFF.

This clonotype has only a few counts. V is TRBV20-1 and J is TRBJ1-6; TRBD1 might be the D (5 bases). The CDR3 has 15 residues. CDR1 is DFQATT, CDR2 SNEGSKA, per germline (reference sequence). Trimming left V 4 bases short and J 5 bases short, with 15 bases between. DNA of the CDR3: TGCAGTGCTAAAATAGGGGCCACAAATAATTCACCCCTCCACTTT. Protein sequence: CSAKIGATNNSPLHF.

This clonotype was seen ten or more times. The chain uses TRBV29-1 and TRBJ2-1; D not certain. Trimming pared 0 bases from V and 7 bases from J, leaving 19 bases between. This CDR3 is 16 amino acids long. Germline V gene lookup returns CDR1 SQVTM and CDR2 ANQGSEA. The CDR3 protein is CSVEEGWSPKLNEQFF. The CDR3, as DNA: TGCAGCGTTGAAGAGGGATGGAGTCCGAAACTGAATGAGCAGTTCTTC.

The rearrangement joins TRBV2 to TRBJ2-5; D is undetermined. Trimming took 5 bases from V and 5 from J, leaving 12 bases between them. The CDR3 spans 13 residues. In germline, CDR1 is SNHLY, CDR2 FYNNEI. CDR3 amino acids: CASSILGFETQYF. The CDR3 DNA sequence: TGTGCCAGCAGTATCCTGGGGTTTGAGACCCAGTACTTC.